These 23 T cell receptor beta chains originate from one sample sequenced in a study of identical twins. Via MiXCR, TCRdb re-called the 5' RACE reads, giving one row per CDR3 protein. The sample lists roughly 1.6 million distinct CDR3 sequences; around a third were seen once. The sequencing sample was made of cord blood. Source of these receptors: a newborn girl in good health.

The V call is TRBV7-9, the J call TRBJ2-5, with D unresolved. V dropped 6 bases and J dropped 1 base, with 9 bases sitting between them. CDR3 length: 13 amino acids. Per germline, CDR1 SEHNR and CDR2 FQNEAQ (reference sequence). Written as DNA, the CDR3 is TGTGCCAGCAGATCTAGAGTCCAAGAGACCCAGTACTTC. Amino acids: CASRSRVQETQYF.

This clonotype occurred many times. This chain uses TRBV7-9 with TRBJ1-4, with no clear D. The CDR3 length is 13 residues. Trimming shortened V by 1 base and J by 8 bases, and 8 bases separated the two germline ends. Germline CDR1 SEHNR, CDR2 FQNEAQ (reference sequence). This CDR3 is CASSLGAGEKLFF. The CDR3 DNA is TGTGCCAGCAGCTTAGGGGCCGGGGAAAAACTGTTTTTT.

The rearrangement joins TRBV21-1 to TRBJ2-3; the table's D call, TRBD1, was not checked against the DNA. TRBV21-1 is a listed pseudogene. This CDR3 contains 17 residues. This CDR3 reads CASSKPSGTGFTDTQYF. Here the CDR3 DNA reads TGTGCCAGCAGCAAACCTTCCGGGACAGGGTTTACAGATACGCAGTATTTT.

The chain has TRBV20-1 and TRBJ2-1, with 8 positions matching TRBD1. The CDR3 loop spans 16 amino acids. Germline CDR1 DFQATT, CDR2 SNEGSKA (reference sequence). V gave up 3 bases and J gave up 5 bases; unmatched junction bases: 12. The CDR3 bases are TGCAGTGCTAGGGCCTCCACAGGGGGTAGACACAATGAGCAGTTCTTC. It yields the protein CSARASTGGRHNEQFF.

This clonotype was seen more than once but under ten times. The chain employs TRBV5-6 and TRBJ2-5; D gene unclear. Trimming stripped 4 bases from V and 2 bases from J, with 12 bases between. Germline CDR1 is SGHDT and CDR2 is YYEEEE. The CDR3 has 14 amino acids. This chain's CDR3 is CASSPLVRQETQYF. The CDR3 region has the DNA TGTGCCAGCAGCCCCCTGGTACGGCAAGAGACCCAGTACTTC.

The chain links TRBV9 to TRBJ1-5; 7 nucleotides align to TRBD1. The germline CDR1 and CDR2 sequences are SGDLS and YYNGEE. V was pared by 2 bases and J by 4 bases, with 3 bases of the junction left unmatched. The CDR3 sequence is 14 residues long. The CDR3 DNA follows: TGTGCCAGCAGCGTGACAGGGAAGAATCAGCCCCAGCATTTT. Protein product: CASSVTGKNQPQHF.

This clonotype was recorded a few times. A much bigger clone sits one base away, suggesting this may be a read error. The V call is TRBV29-1, the J call TRBJ2-1, with D perhaps given as TRBD1 or TRBD2 (6 bases each). Germline CDR1 is SQVTM and CDR2 is ANQGSEA. The CDR3 covers 14 residues. Trimming stripped 7 bases from V and 0 bases from J, with 13 bases between. CDR3 in DNA: TGCAGCGGTGTTCCGGGGGCCTCCTACAATGAGCAGTTCTTC. It encodes CSGVPGASYNEQFF.

In the case of this clonotype: Germline is not matched at one junction end, which may reflect a read error. The chain carries TRBV2 and TRBJ2-7; the D is unclear. CDR1 and CDR2 (germline): SNHLY, FYNNEI. The CDR3 is made up of 11 amino acids. CDR3 DNA sequence: TGTGCCAGCAGTGACCCCAACGAGCAGAACTTC. It translates to CASSDPNEQNF.

A word on this clonotype: Its ends do not fully match the called genes, so a read error is possible. The chain uses TRBV5-1 and TRBJ2-7, with D perhaps assigned TRBD1 or TRBD2 (7 bases each). From germline, CDR1 is SGHRS and CDR2 YFSETQ. The CDR3 has 13 amino acids. The CDR3 DNA reads TGCGCCAGCAGCTTTCAGGGGGACTACGGGCAGTACTTC. Protein: CASSFQGDYGQYF.

This clonotype was recorded many times. The J gene is TRBJ2-2, the V gene TRBV7-9; D not resolved. The V end lost 6 bases, the J end lost 4 bases, and 3 bases lay between the germline ends. The germline gives CDR1 SEHNR, CDR2 FQNEAQ (reference sequence). The CDR3 contains 11 residues. The CDR3 loop is CASRLTGELFF. The CDR3, as DNA: TGTGCCAGCAGACTCACCGGGGAGCTGTTTTTT.

This clonotype was counted a few times. The chain joins TRBV9 to TRBJ2-3; D is ambiguous. V was cut by 4 bases and J by 0 bases, with 15 bases left in between. Germline lookup yields CDR1 SGDLS and CDR2 YYNGEE. CDR3 size: 16 residues. The CDR3 is CASSQLAIYSTDTQYF. CDR3 DNA sequence: TGTGCCAGCAGCCAACTGGCTATCTATAGCACAGATACGCAGTATTTT.

V and J are TRBV6-5 and TRBJ2-5; the match to TRBD1 covers 9 bases. The J segment lost 11 bases and the V segment lost 2 bases, leaving 12 bases of the junction unmatched. Germline CDR1 is MNHEY and CDR2 is SVGAGI. The CDR3 totals 15 residues. CDR3 nucleotide sequence: TGTGCCAGCAGTTACGGCGGGACAGGGAGGGTGGAGCAGTACTTC. Protein product: CASSYGGTGRVEQYF.

This clonotype was found many times. This chain joins TRBV11-1 and TRBJ2-1; no firm D call. This CDR3 spans 15 amino acids. V lost 7 bases, J lost 4 bases, and 17 bases lay in between. The germline gives CDR1 SGHAT, CDR2 FQDESV (reference sequence). The CDR3 DNA sequence: TGTGCCAGCACCCCGAATGGCGCTGCATACAATGAGCAGTTCTTC. Translated, it gives CASTPNGAAYNEQFF.

The chain has TRBV2 and TRBJ2-4; D possibly corresponds to TRBD2 (5 bases). CDR3 length equals 15 residues. V lost 6 bases, J lost 13 bases, and 25 bases lay in between. Germline V gene sequence: CDR1 SNHLY, CDR2 FYNNEI. The CDR3 coding sequence is TGTGCCAGCAGGAGACTGGGGAGCTCCTACAATGAGCAGTACTTC. Its protein product is CASRRLGSSYNEQYF.

This clonotype has a handful of counts. The chain joins TRBV27 to TRBJ2-1; D unclear. The CDR3 length is 16 residues. CDR1 is MNHEY and CDR2 is SMNVEV in the germline V gene (reference sequence). V was shortened by 5 bases and J by 6 bases, with 20 bases between the two germline ends. DNA for the CDR3: TGTGCCAGCAGTATGCGACACCTTAGAGGTACCAATGAGCAGTTCTTC. Its protein product is CASSMRHLRGTNEQFF.

CDR3 nucleotide sequence: TGCGCCAGCAGCTTGGCCCCGGGACAGCGGGACACTGAAGCTTTCTTT. The encoded protein is CASSLAPGQRDTEAFF. The chain carries TRBV5-1 and TRBJ1-1; 7 bases line up with TRBD1. CDR1 is SGHRS, CDR2 YFSETQ, per germline. Germline trimming cut 0 bases from V and 3 bases from J; bases unmatched to any gene: 8. The CDR3 is 16 residues long.

This clonotype was seen ten or more times. This chain links TRBV29-1 with TRBJ2-7, with a possible D match to TRBD2 (6 bases). V lost 4 bases and J 4 bases, leaving 11 bases between the germline ends. Per germline, CDR1 SQVTM and CDR2 ANQGSEA. The CDR3 covers 12 residues. Here the CDR3 DNA reads TGCAGCGTTGGGAGCGGACTATACGAGCAGTACTTC. Amino acid sequence: CSVGSGLYEQYF.

This clonotype has just a few counts. V usage is TRBV4-2 and J usage is TRBJ1-1; D might be TRBD1 (5 bases). The CDR3 contains 15 residues. Trimming left V 1 base short and J 7 bases short, with 16 bases between. CDR1 and CDR2 from the germline V gene are LGHNA and YNFKEQ. This CDR3 reads CASSQVGQGEDEAFF. In nucleotides, the CDR3 is TGTGCCAGCAGCCAAGTAGGGCAGGGAGAGGATGAAGCTTTCTTT.

The chain has TRBV29-1 and TRBJ1-2; 8 positions agree with TRBD1. The germline V gene has CDR1 SQVTM and CDR2 ANQGSEA. CDR3 length equals 15 residues. The J segment lost 1 base and the V segment lost 4 bases, leaving 8 bases of the junction unmatched. CDR3 nucleotides: TGCAGCGTTGCTCCGGGACAGGCTTTTAACTATGGCTACACCTTC. It codes for CSVAPGQAFNYGYTF.

This clonotype turned up a few times. The CDR3 here is CSASPRDSSYEQYF. The CDR3 nucleotides are TGCAGTGCTTCTCCTCGGGACAGCTCCTACGAGCAGTACTTC. The chain joins TRBV20-1 to TRBJ2-5; 7 bases align to TRBD1. The DNA end is a closer match to TRBJ2-7, so the J assignment may be wrong. This CDR3 has 14 residues. Germline CDR1 is DFQATT and CDR2 is SNEGSKA (reference sequence).

This clonotype came up a few times. The chain combines TRBV7-9 with TRBJ1-3; weak D call: TRBD1 (6 bases). CDR1 is SEHNR, CDR2 FQNEAQ, per germline (reference sequence). V was trimmed by 3 bases and J by 0 bases, leaving 9 bases between them. The CDR3 is 15 amino acids. In DNA, the CDR3 is TGTGCCAGCAGCTTCAGGGGCACCTCTGGAAACACCATATATTTT. Protein sequence: CASSFRGTSGNTIYF.

J is TRBJ2-1 and V is TRBV3-1, with D unresolved. Deletions cut 0 bases from V and 4 bases from J, with 10 bases between. The germline V gene has CDR1 LGHDT and CDR2 YNNKEL (reference sequence). The CDR3 loop spans 15 amino acids. In DNA form, the CDR3 reads TGTGCCAGCAGCCAAGATTTCGCAGGTTACAATGAGCAGTTCTTC. This gives the protein CASSQDFAGYNEQFF.

The chain couples TRBV12-3 or TRBV12-4 to TRBJ1-5; D gene uncertain. V was clipped by 4 bases and J by 0 bases, with 13 bases between them. This CDR3 comprises 16 residues. As DNA, the CDR3 is TGTGCCAGCAGTTATACAGCTCCGTATAGCAATCAGCCCCAGCATTTT. It encodes CASSYTAPYSNQPQHF.